The sequence of this T cell receptor beta chain was determined in a study of beta chain features in type 1 diabetes. Each of the CD4+ naive, central memory, regulatory and stem cell-like memory populations was sorted via CD45RO/CCR7/CD25/CD127/CD95/CD27. The V end lost 1 base, the J end lost 0 bases, and 15 bases lay between the germline ends. Germline V CDR1 and CDR2: SGHRS, YFSETQ. The length of the CDR3 is 17 residues. Broader study findings: Moderate but significant shortening of TCRB CDR3s was recorded in all four CD4+ subsets from Type 1 diabetes patients.

This clone was seen more than once but under ten times. Its matching antigen is unknown. Expressed TCRB transcripts were sequenced after all isolated RNA was converted to cDNA. Repertoires were generated with immunoSEQ multiplex PCR, while TCRdb's copy carries only in-frame clones and drops some. The sample has roughly 100,000 clones, 25% to 30% seen once. The chain uses TRBV5-1 and TRBJ2-3; tentatively, D is TRBD2 (6 bases). This TCR was sampled from a woman between 18 and 29 years old with type 1 diabetes. The sequencing sample was made of central memory CD4+ T cells from blood. CDR3 nucleotides: TGCGCCAGCAGCTTGTTCGTGGCGGGATCTAGCACAGATACGCAGTATTTT. It specifies CASSLFVAGSSTDTQYF.